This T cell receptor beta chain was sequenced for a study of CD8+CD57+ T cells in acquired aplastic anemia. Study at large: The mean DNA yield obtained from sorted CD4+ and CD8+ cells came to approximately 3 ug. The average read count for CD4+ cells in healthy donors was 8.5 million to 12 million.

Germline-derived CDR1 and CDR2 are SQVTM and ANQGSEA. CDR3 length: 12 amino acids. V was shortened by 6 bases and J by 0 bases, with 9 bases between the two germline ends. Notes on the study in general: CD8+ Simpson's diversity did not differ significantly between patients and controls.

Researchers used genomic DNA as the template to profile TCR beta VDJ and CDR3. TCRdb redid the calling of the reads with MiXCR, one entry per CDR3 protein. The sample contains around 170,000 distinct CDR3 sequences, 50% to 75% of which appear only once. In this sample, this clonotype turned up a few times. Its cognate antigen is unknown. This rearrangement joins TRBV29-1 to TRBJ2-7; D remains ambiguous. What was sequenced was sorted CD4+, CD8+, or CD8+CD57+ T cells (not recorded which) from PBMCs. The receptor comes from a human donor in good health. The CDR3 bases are TGCAGCGTAAGGAGAAGCTCCTACGAGCAGTACTTC. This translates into CSVRRSSYEQYF.